One and the same sample provided the 22 T cell receptor beta chains below, sequenced in a study of shared clonotypes between healthy human individuals. TCRdb keeps only in-frame clones here, not all; method: immunoSEQ multiplex PCR. The sample lists 2 million or so clones, about 95% occurring once. CD8 cells regarded as naive lacked CD45RO, were positively chosen for CCR7, and omitted terminally differentiated effector memory CD45RA+ cells. The material sequenced was naive CD8+ T cells sorted from blood. Every receptor here comes from a man younger than 35 in good health.

The chain links TRBV9 to TRBJ2-5; TRBD2 agrees at 14 bases. CDR1 SGDLS and CDR2 YYNGEE come from the germline V gene. The CDR3 contains 16 residues. J lost 5 bases, V lost 4 bases, and 7 bases had no gene match. The DNA of the CDR3 is TGTGCCAGCAGCTCCGGACTAGCGGGAGGAAGCGAGACCCAGTACTTC. It codes for CASSSGLAGGSETQYF.

This clone was recorded only once. The J gene is TRBJ2-3, the V gene TRBV21-1; TRBD1, the table's D call, was not compared with the DNA. TRBV21-1 is designated a pseudogene. This CDR3 has 18 residues. In DNA form, the CDR3 reads TGTGCCAGCAGCATCTCCACCGGGACAGGGGGAATCACAGATACGCAGTATTTT. It encodes CASSISTGTGGITDTQYF.

This clone occurred once. V is TRBV10-2 and J is TRBJ2-3; 10 bases map to TRBD2. Germline-derived CDR1 and CDR2 are WSHSY and SAAADI. The V segment lost 7 bases and the J segment 6 bases; nucleotides outside the gene matches: 16. CDR3 length: 17 residues. The CDR3 reads CASNRIGSGGLSDTQYF. The CDR3 DNA is TGCGCCAGCAATCGGATTGGTAGCGGGGGGCTCTCGGATACGCAGTATTTT.

This clone was detected a few times. This chain links TRBV6-1 with TRBJ1-1; D is unclear. V lost 1 base, J lost 5 bases, and 5 bases lay in between. CDR3 length: 12 residues. CDR1 and CDR2 from the germline V gene are MNHNS and SASEGT. CDR3 in amino acids: CASSEGRTEAFF. Here the CDR3 DNA reads TGTGCCAGCAGTGAAGGGAGGACTGAAGCTTTCTTT.

Note on this clone: The identical CDR3 is also encoded by other nucleotide sequences in the sample. DNA for the CDR3: TGTGCCAGCAGCTTAAGTAATGAGCAGTTCTTC. Amino acid sequence: CASSLSNEQFF. The chain uses TRBV13 and TRBJ2-1, with no clear D. This CDR3 contains 11 residues. The germline CDR1 and CDR2 sequences are PRHDT and FYEKMQ (reference sequence). V lost 2 bases and J lost 7, with 3 bases in between.

The chain carries TRBV10-2 and TRBJ2-5; TRBD1 matches 10 bases. Germline CDR1 WSHSY, CDR2 SAAADI. CDR3 length equals 14 residues. Trimming at V came to 7 bases and at J to 4 bases, leaving 6 bases not matched to a gene. CDR3 nucleotides: TGCGCCAGCAACCCCCGGGACAGGGGAGAGACCCAGTACTTC. Encoded protein: CASNPRDRGETQYF.

The chain combines TRBV5-1 with TRBJ1-1; no reliable D call. In germline, CDR1 is SGHRS, CDR2 YFSETQ. The V end was cut by 0 bases, the J end by 1 base, with 16 bases between. The length of the CDR3 is 17 residues. This CDR3 reads CASSLVGSFPPNTEAFF. The CDR3 region has the DNA TGCGCCAGCAGCTTGGTTGGCTCCTTCCCCCCGAACACTGAAGCTTTCTTT. Supplemented by reference TRBV5-1 and TRBJ1-1, the full variable domain reads KAGVTQTPRYLIKTRGQQVTLSCSPISGHRSVSWYQQTPGQGLQFLFEYFSETQRNKGNFPGRFSGRQFSNSRSEMNVSTLELGDSALYLCASSLVGSFPPNTEAFFGQGTRLTVV.

The chain is built from TRBV30 and TRBJ2-7, with 7 bases lining up with TRBD1. Germline CDR1 and CDR2: GTSNPN and SVGIG (reference sequence). J gave up 3 bases and V 0 bases, and 5 bases lay outside the gene matches. The CDR3 contains 14 residues. The chain's CDR3 is CAWSVGTVFYEQYF. The CDR3 region has the DNA TGTGCCTGGAGTGTCGGGACAGTCTTCTACGAGCAGTACTTC.

J is TRBJ2-3 and V is TRBV5-1, with D perhaps assigned TRBD1 or TRBD2 (5 bases each). CDR3 length: 16 residues. The germline V and J ends were trimmed by 0 bases and 2 bases, with 13 bases remaining between them. Germline V CDR1 and CDR2: SGHRS, YFSETQ. The CDR3 DNA reads as TGCGCCAGCAGCTTGGCCCGTGTGGGGACCACAGATACGCAGTATTTT. Its protein is CASSLARVGTTDTQYF.

Points on this clone: Other DNA variants within this sample encode the same CDR3. This chain uses TRBV5-1 with TRBJ2-5; D is possibly TRBD2 (7 bases). Germline CDR1 is SGHRS and CDR2 is YFSETQ. V was pared by 2 bases and J by 2 bases, with 13 bases between. This CDR3 has 15 residues. The CDR3: CASSLEGGFQETQYF. For the CDR3, the DNA is TGCGCCAGCAGCTTAGAGGGGGGGTTTCAAGAGACCCAGTACTTC.

The V call is TRBV5-6, the J call TRBJ1-1, with 8 bases identical to TRBD1. This CDR3 region has 14 residues. Looked up from germline, CDR1 is SGHDT and CDR2 is YYEEEE. V shed 2 bases and J 10 bases; nucleotides not matched to a gene: 10. The DNA of the CDR3 is TGTGCCAGCAGCTTTCAGGGGGCGCCGGGATTAGCTTTCTTT. Its protein is CASSFQGAPGLAFF.

This chain uses TRBV28 with TRBJ2-7; no definite D call. The germline CDR1 and CDR2 sequences are MDHEN and SYDVKM. The CDR3 covers 15 residues. V lost 3 bases and J lost 0, with 12 bases in between. This chain's CDR3 is CASSFLLGSSYEQYF. In DNA form, the CDR3 reads TGTGCCAGCAGTTTCCTTTTGGGCAGCTCCTACGAGCAGTACTTC.

This sequence joins TRBV9 and TRBJ1-2; D not certain. This CDR3 contains 14 residues. Germline-derived CDR1 and CDR2 are SGDLS and YYNGEE. Trimming removed 0 bases at V and 6 bases at J, with 12 bases between. CDR3 in DNA: TGTGCCAGCAGCGTAGATGGAGGTAATGATGGCTACACCTTC. This sequence encodes CASSVDGGNDGYTF.

The V call is TRBV27, the J call TRBJ2-5; a possible D gene is TRBD2 (6 bases). The germline V gene has CDR1 MNHEY and CDR2 SMNVEV (reference sequence). The V and J ends lost 5 bases and 1 base respectively, with 11 bases between them. There are 14 residues in the CDR3. The CDR3 reads CASSTASAQETQYF. The CDR3 coding sequence is TGTGCCAGCAGTACGGCTAGCGCCCAAGAGACCCAGTACTTC.

As to this clone: Within the sample, other DNA sequences also encode this same CDR3. The chain employs TRBV6-5 and TRBJ1-2, with D possibly being TRBD1 (6 bases). This CDR3 is built from 14 residues. Germline assignment: CDR1 MNHEY and CDR2 SVGAGI. V lost 0 bases to trimming and J lost 4 bases, with 9 bases between them. Here the CDR3 DNA reads TGTGCCAGCAGTTACTCAGAGGGGGTCTATGGCTACACCTTC. Protein: CASSYSEGVYGYTF.

Only one count was recorded for this clone. Other DNA sequences in the sample encode the same CDR3. The rearrangement links TRBV5-1 to TRBJ2-1; 9 nucleotides agree with TRBD2. The germline CDR1 and CDR2 sequences are SGHRS and YFSETQ. The CDR3 sequence is 15 residues long. Germline trimming cut 3 bases from V and 4 bases from J; bases unmatched to any gene: 5. The CDR3 nucleotides are TGCGCCAGCAGCTATGCGGGAGGGCCATACAATGAGCAGTTCTTC. Its protein product is CASSYAGGPYNEQFF.

The rearrangement uses TRBV7-9 and TRBJ2-7; 9 bases match TRBD2. Germline CDR1 and CDR2: SEHNR and FQNEAQ (reference sequence). This CDR3 has 16 amino acids. J was trimmed by 4 bases and V by 5 bases; bases with no gene match: 12. CDR3 nucleotide sequence: TGTGCCAGCAGCGCATTAAGGCTAGCGGGATCGTACGAGCAGTACTTC. Encoded protein: CASSALRLAGSYEQYF.

This chain connects TRBV10-2 to TRBJ1-1; 7 nucleotides align to TRBD1. CDR1 WSHSY and CDR2 SAAADI come from the germline V gene. The CDR3 is 14 residues long. V shed 8 bases and J 1 base; nucleotides not matched to a gene: 7. CDR3 nucleotide sequence: TGCGCCAGCGGATTTGGGACAGAGAACACTGAAGCTTTCTTT. Translating it yields CASGFGTENTEAFF.

In this sample, this clone turned up a few times. The CDR3 nucleotides read TGTGCCAGCAGTTTAAGGGCGAACCGCTACGAGCAGTACTTC. Translated: CASSLRANRYEQYF. The chain recombines TRBV28 with TRBJ2-7; D is undetermined. The length of the CDR3 is 14 residues. V lost 2 bases, J lost 3 bases, and 11 bases lay in between. The germline CDR1 and CDR2 sequences are MDHEN and SYDVKM.

This clone appeared a single time. J is TRBJ1-4 and V is TRBV7-9, with D hard to call. In germline, CDR1 is SEHNR, CDR2 FQNEAQ (reference sequence). This CDR3 contains 14 residues. V was cut by 1 base and J by 8 bases, with 11 bases left in between. The CDR3, as DNA: TGTGCCAGCAGCTTAGTAGGGCCGGAGGAAAAACTGTTTTTT. It encodes CASSLVGPEEKLFF.

The rearrangement joins TRBV13 to TRBJ1-2; TRBD1 matches 7 bases. V gave up 6 bases and J gave up 3 bases; unmatched junction bases: 7. The germline V gene has CDR1 PRHDT and CDR2 FYEKMQ (reference sequence). The CDR3 is 14 amino acids. The CDR3 nucleotides are TGTGCCAGCAGTCAAAGGGGGCGCGACTATGGCTACACCTTC. Its protein is CASSQRGRDYGYTF.

The chain carries TRBV4-1 and TRBJ2-7, with TRBD2 identical over 9 bases. The CDR3 spans 17 residues. Looked up from germline, CDR1 is MGHRA and CDR2 is YSYEKL. Trimming took 0 bases from V and 3 from J; bases not matched to a gene: 9. CDR3 nucleotides: TGCGCCAGCAGCCAAGATGCCCTGACTAGCGGTCTCTACGAGCAGTACTTC. It is translated as CASSQDALTSGLYEQYF.